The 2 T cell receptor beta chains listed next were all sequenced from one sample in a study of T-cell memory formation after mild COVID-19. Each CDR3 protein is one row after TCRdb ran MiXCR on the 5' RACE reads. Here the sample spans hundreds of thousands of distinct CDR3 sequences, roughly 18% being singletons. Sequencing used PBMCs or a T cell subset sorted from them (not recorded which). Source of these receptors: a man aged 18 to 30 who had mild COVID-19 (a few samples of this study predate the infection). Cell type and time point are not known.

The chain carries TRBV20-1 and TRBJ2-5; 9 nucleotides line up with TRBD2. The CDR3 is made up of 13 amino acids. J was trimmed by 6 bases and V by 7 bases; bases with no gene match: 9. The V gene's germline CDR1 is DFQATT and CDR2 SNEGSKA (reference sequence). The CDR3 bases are TGCAGTGTTCCTGGCGGGGGGGCTAAGACCCAGTACTTC. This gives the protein CSVPGGGAKTQYF.

This chain's CDR3 is CASSGLGEMGYGYTF. CDR3 DNA: TGTGCCAGCAGTGGTCTCGGGGAAATGGGCTATGGCTACACCTTC. This rearrangement joins TRBV27 to TRBJ1-2, with no clear D. Per the germline V gene, CDR1 is MNHEY and CDR2 is SMNVEV (reference sequence). The CDR3 covers 15 residues. Deletions cut 5 bases from V and 4 bases from J, with 17 bases between.